The next 15 T cell receptor beta chains were all read from a single sample in a study of T cell changes during pregnancy in multiple sclerosis (dated by TCRdb to the late 2010s). Libraries were made using the immunoSEQ multiplex PCR assay. TCRdb's version of the immuneACCESS table is confined to in-frame rearrangements and falls short of the full clone set. An unresolved V gene accounts for under half of the shortfall where checked; the remainder is of unknown origin. The sample table contains about 36,000 clones; only one count was recorded for over 90% of them. The top ten hold 0.4% to 0.45% of the sample. The material was CD4+ T cells from peripheral blood mononuclear cells, obtained in the third trimester of pregnancy. The receptors here all came from a female donor in good health, enrolled as a control in a pregnancy study.

Only one count was recorded for this clone. The rearrangement links TRBV4-2 to TRBJ1-6, with D possibly being TRBD1 (6 bases). The CDR3 loop spans 17 amino acids. The germline V gene has CDR1 LGHNA and CDR2 YNFKEQ. Trimming pared 5 bases from V and 9 bases from J, leaving 23 bases between. This CDR3 is CASSKPRGGGQGSPLHF. The CDR3 DNA follows: TGTGCCAGCAGCAAACCCCGTGGCGGGGGGCAAGGTTCACCCCTCCACTTT.

The V call is TRBV5-6, the J call TRBJ1-6; 10 bases are shared with TRBD1. Germline values: CDR1 SGHDT, CDR2 YYEEEE. V lost 2 bases to trimming and J lost 7 bases; unmatched junction nucleotides: 3. The CDR3 sequence is 15 residues long. CDR3 bases: TGTGCCAGCAGCTTTGGGGACAGGGGAAATTCACCCCTCCACTTT. It translates to CASSFGDRGNSPLHF. The full variable domain, with the rest looked up from reference TRBV5-6 and TRBJ1-6, is DAGVTQSPTHLIKTRGQQVTLRCSPKSGHDTVSWYQQALGQGPQFIFQYYEEEERQRGNFPDRFSGHQFPNYSSELNVNALLLGDSALYLCASSFGDRGNSPLHFGNGTRLTVT.

This clone was found once. CDR3 nucleotides: TGTGCCAGCAGCCAAGATGTCGGGGTCTTTGGAAACACCATATATTTT. Its translation: CASSQDVGVFGNTIYF. The chain has TRBV14 and TRBJ1-3; D gene unclear. V lost 0 bases and J lost 3, with 12 bases in between. The length of the CDR3 is 16 residues. Germline V gene data show CDR1 as SGHDN and CDR2 as FVKESK.

The CDR3 DNA reads TGTGCCAGCAGTGGAGCGTCCGGGGGGCCCTACAATGAGCAGTTCTTC. Its translation is CASSGASGGPYNEQFF. This chain joins TRBV25-1 and TRBJ2-1; the D gene is possibly TRBD2 (7 bases). With 4 bases removed from V and 2 bases from J, the gap between germline ends came to 15 bases. CDR1 and CDR2 (germline): MGHDK, SYGVNS. This CDR3 comprises 16 residues.

V usage is TRBV29-1 and J usage is TRBJ1-1, with TRBD1 identical over 7 bases. The CDR3 spans 13 residues. Germline values: CDR1 SQVTM, CDR2 ANQGSEA. Germline trimming cut 5 bases from V and 1 base from J; bases unmatched to any gene: 4. CDR3 in DNA: TGCAGCGTTAAGGGACAGTCGAACACTGAAGCTTTCTTT. It codes for CSVKGQSNTEAFF. Supplemented by reference TRBV29-1 and TRBJ1-1, the full variable domain reads SAVISQKPSRDICQRGTSLTIQCQVDSQVTMMFWYRQQPGQSLTLIATANQGSEATYESGFVIDKFPISRPNLTFSTLTVSNMSPEDSSIYLCSVKGQSNTEAFFGQGTRLTVV.

This chain joins TRBV27 and TRBJ2-7; no reliable D call. Germline CDR1 is MNHEY and CDR2 is SMNVEV (reference sequence). This CDR3 is 13 amino acids long. V dropped 5 bases and J dropped 0 bases, with 8 bases sitting between them. The CDR3 coding sequence is TGTGCCAGCAGTCCTGTATCCTCCTACGAGCAGTACTTC. Encoded protein: CASSPVSSYEQYF.

In its sample, this clone was seen once. This sequence joins TRBV7-3 and TRBJ1-1; D remains ambiguous. The CDR3 is made up of 16 amino acids. V shed 1 base and J shed 4 bases, with 16 bases lying between them. CDR1 is SGHTA, CDR2 FQGTGA, per germline. CDR3 residues: CASSLIGSRAGTEAFF. CDR3 coding DNA: TGTGCCAGCAGCTTAATAGGTAGCCGGGCGGGCACTGAAGCTTTCTTT.

This chain joins TRBV7-3 and TRBJ2-5, with D maybe TRBD2 (6 bases). The CDR3 is made up of 15 amino acids. Germline CDR1 and CDR2: SGHTA and FQGTGA. The V end lost 0 bases, the J end lost 2 bases, and 10 bases lay between the germline ends. The CDR3 DNA reads TGTGCCAGCAGCTTAACCGGGAGCGGACAAGAGACCCAGTACTTC. Translation: CASSLTGSGQETQYF.

This sequence joins TRBV5-1 and TRBJ1-4; D might be TRBD1 (6 bases). CDR3 length: 14 residues. Germline CDR1 is SGHRS and CDR2 is YFSETQ. V was shortened by 5 bases and J by 5 bases, with 13 bases between the two germline ends. The CDR3 DNA sequence: TGCGCCAGCAGGCAGGGGTGGGGGAATGAAAAACTGTTTTTT. It is translated as CASRQGWGNEKLFF. The full variable domain, rest sourced from reference TRBV5-1 and TRBJ1-4, is KAGVTQTPRYLIKTRGQQVTLSCSPISGHRSVSWYQQTPGQGLQFLFEYFSETQRNKGNFPGRFSGRQFSNSRSEMNVSTLELGDSALYLCASRQGWGNEKLFFGSGTQLSVL.

This clone was observed once. This chain's CDR3 is CASIPSMAAGYTF. The CDR3 DNA reads as TGTGCCAGCATCCCCTCGATGGCTGCAGGCTACACCTTC. The V call is TRBV6-1, the J call TRBJ1-2, with D uncertain. The V gene's germline CDR1 is MNHNS and CDR2 SASEGT. The V and J ends lost 7 bases and 8 bases respectively, with 17 bases between them. The CDR3 is 13 amino acids.

The CDR3 coding sequence is TGCGCCAGCAGCCTCGCCGGGACTCAAGCCTACGAGCAGTACTTC. It encodes CASSLAGTQAYEQYF. The chain carries TRBV4-3 and TRBJ2-7; weak D call: TRBD2 (6 bases). The CDR3 totals 15 residues. Trimming took 4 bases from V and 2 from J, leaving 15 bases between them. The germline gives CDR1 LGHNA, CDR2 YSLEER.

The chain carries TRBV5-1 and TRBJ2-7; D is perhaps TRBD2 (7 bases). The CDR3 is 16 residues long. V lost 5 bases and J 0 bases, leaving 18 bases between the germline ends. Germline CDR1 reads SGHRS; CDR2 reads YFSETQ. The CDR3 is CASRPTGGQSSYEQYF. In DNA, the CDR3 is TGCGCCAGCAGACCCACCGGGGGGCAGAGCTCCTACGAGCAGTACTTC. Variable domain in full (rest from reference TRBV5-1 and TRBJ2-7): KAGVTQTPRYLIKTRGQQVTLSCSPISGHRSVSWYQQTPGQGLQFLFEYFSETQRNKGNFPGRFSGRQFSNSRSEMNVSTLELGDSALYLCASRPTGGQSSYEQYFGPGTRLTVT.

The chain links TRBV7-9 to TRBJ2-1; 9 positions match TRBD2. Germline V lookup: CDR1 SEHNR, CDR2 FQNEAQ (reference sequence). This CDR3 spans 15 amino acids. With 5 bases clipped from V and 7 bases from J, the junction kept 9 bases outside the gene matches. The CDR3 loop is CASSPWGGGENEQFF. Written as DNA, the CDR3 is TGTGCCAGCAGCCCTTGGGGCGGGGGGGAAAATGAGCAGTTCTTC.

This chain uses TRBV5-1 with TRBJ2-3; D might be TRBD2 (5 bases). The CDR3 sequence is 15 residues long. V was shortened by 0 bases and J by 0 bases, with 8 bases between the two germline ends. Germline values: CDR1 SGHRS, CDR2 YFSETQ. DNA of the CDR3: TGCGCCAGCAGCTTGGTTCGGGGTAGCACAGATACGCAGTATTTT. Protein: CASSLVRGSTDTQYF.

The gene calls are TRBV7-2 and TRBJ1-6, with unresolved D. The CDR3 extends over 13 amino acids. CDR1 is SGHTA, CDR2 FQGNSA, per germline. Trimming took 10 bases from V and 3 from J, leaving 10 bases between them. The CDR3 protein is CATSGYYNSPLHF. The CDR3, as DNA: TGTGCCACTTCGGGGTACTATAATTCACCCCTCCACTTT.